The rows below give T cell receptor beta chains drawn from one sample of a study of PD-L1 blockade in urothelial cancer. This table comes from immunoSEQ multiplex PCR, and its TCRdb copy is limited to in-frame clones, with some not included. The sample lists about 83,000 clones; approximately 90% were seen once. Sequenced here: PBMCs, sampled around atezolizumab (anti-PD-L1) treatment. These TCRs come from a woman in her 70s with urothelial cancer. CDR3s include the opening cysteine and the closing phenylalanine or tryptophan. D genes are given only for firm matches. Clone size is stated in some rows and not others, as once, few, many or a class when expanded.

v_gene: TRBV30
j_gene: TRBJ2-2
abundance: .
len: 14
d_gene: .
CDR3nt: TGTGCCTGGATGCCGGGAGTCGAGACCGGGGAGCTGTTTTTT
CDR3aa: CAWMPGVETGELFF

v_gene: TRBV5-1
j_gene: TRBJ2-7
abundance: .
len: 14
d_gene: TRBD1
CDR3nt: TGCGCCAGCAGCCCCGGACAGGGTGTGGGCGAGCAGTACTTC
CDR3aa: CASSPGQGVGEQYF

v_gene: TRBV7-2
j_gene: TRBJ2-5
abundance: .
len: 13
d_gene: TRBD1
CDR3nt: TGTGCCAGCAGCCCCGGACAGGTTGAGACCCAGTACTTC
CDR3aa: CASSPGQVETQYF

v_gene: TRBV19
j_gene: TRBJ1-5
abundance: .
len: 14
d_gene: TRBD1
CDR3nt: TGTGCCAGTAGTGCCGGGACAGGGGGTCAGCCCCAGCATTTT
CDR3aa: CASSAGTGGQPQHF

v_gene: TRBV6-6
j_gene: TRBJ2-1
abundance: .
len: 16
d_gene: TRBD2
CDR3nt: TGTGCCAGCAGCACTAGCGGGGGGGCCCCTTACAATGAGCAGTTCTTC
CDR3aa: CASSTSGGAPYNEQFF

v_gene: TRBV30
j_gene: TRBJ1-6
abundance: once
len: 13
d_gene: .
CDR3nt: TGTGCCTGGACCGCCGGTCTCAATTCACCCCTCCACTTT
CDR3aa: CAWTAGLNSPLHF

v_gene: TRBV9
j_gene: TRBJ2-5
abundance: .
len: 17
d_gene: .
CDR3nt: TGTGCCAGCAGCGTAGCTATGTGGGGAGGCACGCAAGAGACCCAGTACTTC
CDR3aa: CASSVAMWGGTQETQYF

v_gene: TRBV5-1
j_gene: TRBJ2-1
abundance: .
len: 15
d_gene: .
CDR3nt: TGCGCCAGCAGCTTGGCCCCGGGATCCTACAATGAGCAGTTCTTC
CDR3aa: CASSLAPGSYNEQFF

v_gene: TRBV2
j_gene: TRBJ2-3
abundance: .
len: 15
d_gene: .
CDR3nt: TGTGCCAGCAGTGAAAGGGGTTACGAGGCAGATACGCAGTATTTT
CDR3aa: CASSERGYEADTQYF

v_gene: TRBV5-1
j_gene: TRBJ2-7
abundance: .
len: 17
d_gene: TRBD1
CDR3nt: TGCGCCAGCAGCATCCACGGGACAGGGGGCGCGGAATACGAGCAGTACTTC
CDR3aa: CASSIHGTGGAEYEQYF

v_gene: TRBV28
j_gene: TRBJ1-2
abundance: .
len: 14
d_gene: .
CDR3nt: TGTGCCAGCAGTTTGGTCGGACAGTCCTATGGCTACACCTTC
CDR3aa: CASSLVGQSYGYTF

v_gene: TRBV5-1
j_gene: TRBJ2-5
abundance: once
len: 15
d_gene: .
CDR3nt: TGCGCCAGCAGCTTGGCCGTGCAAGAGGCGGAGACCCAGTACTTC
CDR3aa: CASSLAVQEAETQYF

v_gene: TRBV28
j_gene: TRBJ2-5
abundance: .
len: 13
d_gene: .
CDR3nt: TGTGCCAGCAGTACACAGGGTCAAGAGACCCAGTACTTC
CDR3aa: CASSTQGQETQYF

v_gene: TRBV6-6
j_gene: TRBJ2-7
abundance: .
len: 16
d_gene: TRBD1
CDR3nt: TGTGCCAGCAGTTACGGTAGTCAGGGGGCGACCTACGAGCAGTACTTC
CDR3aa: CASSYGSQGATYEQYF

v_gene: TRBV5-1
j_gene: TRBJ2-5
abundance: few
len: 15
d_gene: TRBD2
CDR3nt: TGCGCCAGCGGCCCCGGGCGGGGGGCTTCAGAGACCCAGTACTTC
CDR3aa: CASGPGRGASETQYF

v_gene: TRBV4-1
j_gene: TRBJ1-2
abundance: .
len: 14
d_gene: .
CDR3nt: TGCGCCAGCAGCCAAGATCCGGGACAAGATGGCTACACCTTC
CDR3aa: CASSQDPGQDGYTF

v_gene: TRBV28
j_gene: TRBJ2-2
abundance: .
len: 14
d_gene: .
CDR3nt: TGTGCCAGCAGTTTACAGGGTTTGTCCGGGGAGCTGTTTTTT
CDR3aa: CASSLQGLSGELFF

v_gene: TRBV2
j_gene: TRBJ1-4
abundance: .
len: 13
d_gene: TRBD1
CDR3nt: TGTGCCAGCAATCCCGACAGGGATGAAAAACTGTTTTTT
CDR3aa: CASNPDRDEKLFF

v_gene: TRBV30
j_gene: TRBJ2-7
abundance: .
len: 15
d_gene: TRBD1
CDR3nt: TGTGCCTGGAATACTCCGGGACAGGGCAGGGACGAGCAGTACTTC
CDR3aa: CAWNTPGQGRDEQYF

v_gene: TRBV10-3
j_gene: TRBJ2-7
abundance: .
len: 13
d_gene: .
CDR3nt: TGTGCCATCAGTGAGGGGGGCCGCTACGAGCAGTACTTC
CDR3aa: CAISEGGRYEQYF